Detailed here is one T cell receptor beta chain. What it binds is not known. The data originate from a study of shared clonotypes between healthy human individuals. Notes on the study in general: Naive subsets usually exceeded memory subsets in estimated richness. Clonotype sharing among donors, it was expected, would be affected by sequencing depth.

This CDR3 spans 16 amino acids. Only in-frame clones appear in the TCRdb table, and some are missing; sequencing was by immunoSEQ multiplex PCR. The top ten hold about 0.13% of the sample, which has 2 million to 3 million clones, more than 90% seen once. The chain recombines TRBV21-1 with TRBJ2-7; no check of the table's D call, TRBD2, against the DNA was made. TRBV21-1 is assigned pseudogene status. Specimen: naive CD4+ T cells sorted from blood. As to subset: CD45RA+ positively selected. The clonotype originates from a man younger than 35 in good health. DNA of the CDR3: TGTGCCAGCAGCAGAAATAGCGGGAGTGGGGCCTACGAGCAGTACTTC. Translating gives CASSRNSGSGAYEQYF.